Following are 22 T cell receptor beta chains from one sample sequenced in a study of T and B cells in COVID-19 patients. TRB rearrangements were amplified by multiplex PCR with BIOMED2 TRB-A/B primers. TCRdb independently ran MiXCR on the multiplex PCR reads; one entry per CDR3 protein. The sample lists some 13,000 distinct CDR3 sequences, around 25% occurring once. Each TRB amplification used about 250-550 ng of genomic DNA from blood. The sample taken for sequencing was blood. These receptors were taken from a human donor who had recovered from COVID-19.

The chain carries TRBV20-1 and TRBJ1-1; D ambiguous. Germline values: CDR1 DFQATT, CDR2 SNEGSKA (reference sequence). The CDR3 has 15 amino acids. Trimming took off 1 base at V and 0 bases at J, with 12 bases between the two ends. The CDR3: CSARVVGVMNTEAFF. The CDR3 nucleotides read TGCAGTGCTAGAGTTGTTGGGGTGATGAACACTGAAGCTTTCTTT.

The V and J genes are TRBV7-2 and TRBJ2-7; possible D gene TRBD2, 6 bases. The CDR3 runs 15 residues. The germline CDR1 and CDR2 sequences are SGHTA and FQGNSA. Trimming shortened V by 5 bases and J by 1 base, and 15 bases separated the two germline ends. As DNA, the CDR3 is TGTGCCAGCAGCGAAACTCCACGGGGGTCCTACGAGCAGTACTTC. Encoded protein: CASSETPRGSYEQYF.

This clonotype came up a few times. V gene TRBV6-2 or TRBV6-3 combines with J gene TRBJ2-3; D is undetermined. Germline V gene data show CDR1 as MNHEY and CDR2 as SVGEGT. Trimming left V 3 bases short and J 6 bases short, with 10 bases between. The CDR3 consists of 13 residues. CDR3 bases: TGTGCCAGCAGTTATTTTTTGAGCGATACGCAGTATTTT. This gives the protein CASSYFLSDTQYF.

The chain links TRBV18 to TRBJ2-7, with TRBD1 matching over 11 bases. Germline CDR1 is KGHSH and CDR2 is LQKENI. This CDR3 has 15 amino acids. V lost 3 bases and J lost 2; bases outside the gene matches: 3. CDR3 sequence reads: CASSPPGQGAYEQYF. The DNA of the CDR3 is TGTGCCAGCTCACCCCCGGGACAGGGGGCCTACGAGCAGTACTTC. Drawing the rest from reference TRBV18 and TRBJ2-7, the complete variable domain is NAGVMQNPRHLVRRRGQEARLRCSPMKGHSHVYWYRQLPEEGLKFMVYLQKENIIDESGMPKERFSAEFPKEGPSILRIQQVVRGDSAAYFCASSPPGQGAYEQYFGPGTRLTVT.

This chain links TRBV5-1 with TRBJ1-2; 7 bases fit TRBD1. CDR3 size: 14 residues. Germline CDR1 and CDR2: SGHRS and YFSETQ. V lost 0 bases, J lost 5 bases, and 4 bases stayed unmatched. For the CDR3, the DNA is TGCGCCAGCAGCTTGGAGCAGGGGGTATATGGCTACACCTTC. As protein: CASSLEQGVYGYTF. Full variable domain (outside the CDR3, taken from reference TRBV5-1 and TRBJ1-2): KAGVTQTPRYLIKTRGQQVTLSCSPISGHRSVSWYQQTPGQGLQFLFEYFSETQRNKGNFPGRFSGRQFSNSRSEMNVSTLELGDSALYLCASSLEQGVYGYTFGSGTRLTVV.

This clonotype has ten or more counts. The chain carries TRBV6-5 and TRBJ2-1, with TRBD2 matching 12 bases. The germline V gene has CDR1 MNHEY and CDR2 SVGAGI. The CDR3 has 17 amino acids. With 5 bases clipped from V and 1 base from J, the junction kept 6 bases outside the gene matches. CDR3 loop: CASSPGTSGLSYNEQFF. CDR3 DNA: TGTGCCAGCAGTCCCGGGACTAGCGGGCTATCCTACAATGAGCAGTTCTTC.

There are a few counts of this clonotype. The chain combines TRBV6-4 with TRBJ2-7; the match to TRBD1 covers 7 bases. V shed 3 bases, J shed 0 bases, and the junction held 2 bases outside the gene matches. CDR3 length: 14 amino acids. CDR1 MRHNA and CDR2 SNTAGT come from the germline V gene. CDR3: CASSEGTDSYEQYF. The CDR3 DNA follows: TGTGCCAGCAGTGAGGGGACAGACTCCTACGAGCAGTACTTC.

By frequency in the sample, this clonotype is large. This chain uses TRBV29-1 with TRBJ2-2; 8 nucleotides line up with TRBD1. V trimming: 7 bases; J trimming: 3 bases; junction bases outside the gene matches: 4. CDR3 size: 13 residues. Per the germline V gene, CDR1 is SQVTM and CDR2 is ANQGSEA. The CDR3: CSALTGDTGELFF. CDR3 sequence (DNA): TGCAGCGCCCTGACAGGGGACACCGGGGAGCTGTTTTTT.

V gene TRBV25-1 combines with J gene TRBJ2-7; 8 nucleotides agree with TRBD1. Germline V lookup: CDR1 MGHDK, CDR2 SYGVNS. The CDR3 runs 11 residues. Germline trimming cut 4 bases from V and 13 bases from J; bases unmatched to any gene: 6. This CDR3 reads CASSGQGAKYF. The CDR3 DNA follows: TGTGCCAGCAGTGGTCAGGGGGCGAAATACTTC.

CDR3 amino acids: CSASGFWGSYNEQFF. CDR3 nucleotide sequence: TGCAGTGCTAGCGGGTTTTGGGGCTCCTACAATGAGCAGTTCTTC. The V and J genes are TRBV20-1 and TRBJ2-1; D not certain. Germline lookup yields CDR1 DFQATT and CDR2 SNEGSKA (reference sequence). Trimming cost V 3 bases and J 0 bases, with 12 bases left between them. The CDR3 has 15 residues.

V is TRBV7-4 and J is TRBJ1-1; D unresolved. Deletions cut 6 bases from V and 3 bases from J, with 14 bases between. Germline V lookup: CDR1 SGHVT, CDR2 SQSDAQ. This CDR3 comprises 14 residues. DNA for the CDR3: TGTGCCAGCAGAAGGTTGGGCGGTTACACTGAAGCTTTCTTT. This gives the protein CASRRLGGYTEAFF.

This clonotype appeared a few times. The chain uses TRBV5-6 and TRBJ1-1; D may be TRBD1 (5 bases). Germline CDR1 reads SGHDT; CDR2 reads YYEEEE. Trimming left V 6 bases short and J 1 base short, with 16 bases between. CDR3 length equals 15 residues. CDR3 residues: CASTLQESPNTEAFF. The CDR3, as DNA: TGTGCCAGCACCCTACAGGAATCGCCGAACACTGAAGCTTTCTTT.

This clonotype has at least ten counts. The rearrangement uses TRBV19 and TRBJ2-7, with TRBD1 identical over 9 bases. Germline V gives CDR1 LNHDA, CDR2 SQIVND (reference sequence). V trimming: 9 bases; J trimming: 4 bases; junction bases outside the gene matches: 19. The CDR3 contains 17 residues. The CDR3 DNA is TGTGCCAGCGAATCCTTAAACTCCGGGACAGGGTTGTACGAGCAGTACTTC. Encoded protein: CASESLNSGTGLYEQYF. The full variable domain, in which reference TRBV19 and TRBJ2-7 provide the parts outside the CDR3, is DGGITQSPKYLFRKEGQNVTLSCEQNLNHDAMYWYRQDPGQGLRLIYYSQIVNDFQKGDIAEGYSVSREKKESFPLTVTSAQKNPTAFYLCASESLNSGTGLYEQYFGPGTRLTVT.

This clonotype is medium-sized (0.01 to 0.1%) by share. CDR3 sequence (DNA): TGTGCCAGCAGTTACGACAGGGGGCGCGACCGGCTGTTTTTT. The encoded protein is CASSYDRGRDRLFF. J is TRBJ1-4 and V is TRBV6-5, with TRBD1 matching over 10 bases. Germline V gene sequence: CDR1 MNHEY, CDR2 SVGAGI. The CDR3 length is 14 residues. J lost 14 bases, V lost 2 bases, and 8 bases had no gene match.

This clonotype is labeled medium-sized. V and J are TRBV6-5 and TRBJ2-5; 7 bases line up with TRBD1. V lost 2 bases, J lost 5 bases, and 5 bases stayed unmatched. Germline CDR1 and CDR2: MNHEY and SVGAGI. The CDR3 runs 14 residues. The CDR3 DNA reads as TGTGCCAGCAGTTACGAGGGGGCGCTTGAGACCCAGTACTTC. Translating it yields CASSYEGALETQYF.

This clonotype was counted ten times or more. The chain combines TRBV5-5 with TRBJ1-2; D might be TRBD1 (5 bases). Between the trimmed V and J ends, which lost 4 bases and 2 bases, there was a span of 18 bases. The CDR3 covers 16 residues. CDR1 is SGHKS, CDR2 YYEKEE, per germline (reference sequence). The CDR3 loop reads CASSPAGGGANYGYTF. DNA of the CDR3: TGTGCCAGCAGCCCCGCCGGGGGAGGGGCGAACTATGGCTACACCTTC.

This clonotype has only a few counts. V usage is TRBV18 and J usage is TRBJ1-2, with 8 bases fitting TRBD1. The CDR3 is 14 residues long. Unmatched junction bases numbered 5, after V lost 6 bases and J lost 2 bases. Germline CDR1 is KGHSH and CDR2 is LQKENI. The CDR3 sequence is CASSQQGVNYGYTF. The CDR3 nucleotides are TGTGCCAGCTCCCAACAGGGGGTAAACTATGGCTACACCTTC.

This clonotype ranks as medium-sized (0.01 to 0.1%). The chain recombines TRBV19 with TRBJ2-1; 7 positions match TRBD2. This CDR3 contains 13 residues. CDR1 is LNHDA, CDR2 SQIVND, per germline (reference sequence). The junction had 6 bases not matched to a gene; V was cut back by 7 bases and J by 6 bases. The chain's CDR3 is CASNRREGNEQFF. In DNA, the CDR3 is TGTGCCAGTAATAGGAGGGAGGGCAATGAGCAGTTCTTC.

On this clonotype itself: The CDR3 does not close with the conserved phenylalanine or tryptophan, likely indicating a read error. V usage is TRBV27 and J usage is TRBJ2-5; TRBD1 might be the D (7 bases). This CDR3 region has 14 residues. Per the germline V gene, CDR1 is MNHEY and CDR2 is SMNVEV (reference sequence). V lost 2 bases and J lost 5, with 12 bases in between. The CDR3 sequence is CASSLQGGLETQYV. In nucleotides, the CDR3 is TGTGCCAGCAGTTTACAGGGGGGATTGGAGACCCAGTACGTC.

By sample share, this clonotype is medium-sized. The V call is TRBV6-5, the J call TRBJ2-1; D is possibly TRBD2 (7 bases). The CDR3 totals 16 residues. V lost 0 bases and J lost 3, with 12 bases in between. Germline lookup yields CDR1 MNHEY and CDR2 SVGAGI. CDR3 nucleotide sequence: TGTGCCAGCAGTTACTCGGGCGGGGGCCACTACAATGAGCAGTTCTTC. Its protein product is CASSYSGGGHYNEQFF.

Remarks on this clonotype: This may be a read error, as it is one base from a much larger clone. This chain joins TRBV12-3 or TRBV12-4 and TRBJ1-3, with D perhaps matching TRBD1 (6 bases). The CDR3 has 14 residues. The DNA of the CDR3 is TGTGCCAACAGTTTAGAGGGGGCTGGAAACACCATATATTTT. Its translation is CANSLEGAGNTIYF.

The chain carries TRBV19 and TRBJ1-2, with D uncertain. V lost 6 bases and J 0 bases, leaving 11 bases between the germline ends. CDR1 and CDR2 from the germline V gene are LNHDA and SQIVND (reference sequence). This CDR3 comprises 14 residues. Here the CDR3 reads CASRDRDSNYGYTF. The CDR3 DNA reads TGTGCCAGTAGAGATAGGGATTCTAACTATGGCTACACCTTC. Supplemented by reference TRBV19 and TRBJ1-2, the full variable domain reads DGGITQSPKYLFRKEGQNVTLSCEQNLNHDAMYWYRQDPGQGLRLIYYSQIVNDFQKGDIAEGYSVSREKKESFPLTVTSAQKNPTAFYLCASRDRDSNYGYTFGSGTRLTVV.